This T cell receptor beta chain is drawn from a study of cytomegalovirus exposure and HLA in healthy donors. Data came from immunoSEQ multiplex PCR; TCRdb stores just in-frame clones and leaves some out. This table holds some 150,000 clones, approximately 86% found once. A word on this clone: Antigen specificity is unknown.

Broader study findings: Cytomegalovirus association was assigned to about 150 TCR beta chains. Cytomegalovirus status was reportedly diagnosed by the classifier with high specificity and sensitivity.

The CDR3 runs 16 residues. V was clipped by 3 bases and J by 2 bases; unmatched bases: 5. Germline assignment: CDR1 MGHRA and CDR2 YSYEKL. This receptor was identified in a woman aged 18-29 years in good health and CMV-seropositive. The gene calls are TRBV4-1 and TRBJ1-4; TRBD1 matches at 8 bases. The sample comprised PBMCs. The CDR3 DNA sequence: TGCGCCAGCAGCCAGGGGACAGGCCATACTAATGAAAAACTGTTTTTT. Its translation: CASSQGTGHTNEKLFF.